Below, 10 T cell receptor beta chains from the same sample are listed, as sequenced in a study of beta chain features in type 1 diabetes. Study-wide results and limits: Type 1 diabetes patients showed a moderate but significant shortening of TCRB CDR3s in all four CD4+ subsets.

Reverse transcription of all isolated RNA meant that expressed TCRB transcripts were sequenced. Method: immunoSEQ multiplex PCR; TCRdb's copy keeps in-frame clones and lacks some. The sample contains 25,000 to 35,000 clones, about 65% of which appear only once. These TCRs are of unknown antigen specificity. The sample comprised Tregs from blood. The receptors derive from a woman aged 25 to 39 with type 1 diabetes.

The rearrangement joins TRBV27 to TRBJ2-1; possible D gene TRBD2, 6 bases. The CDR3 is 13 residues long. The germline V and J ends were trimmed by 3 bases and 7 bases, with 10 bases remaining between them. CDR1 MNHEY and CDR2 SMNVEV come from the germline V gene (reference sequence). CDR3 in DNA: TGTGCCAGCAGTTTGTGGGGGACTAATGAGCAGTTCTTC. This sequence encodes CASSLWGTNEQFF.

This clone was observed a few times. The genes are TRBV28 and TRBJ2-5; TRBD2 matches 12 bases. The germline V gene encodes CDR1 MDHEN and CDR2 SYDVKM. J was trimmed by 5 bases and V by 4 bases; bases with no gene match: 8. The CDR3 loop spans 16 amino acids. Here the CDR3 reads CASSSLTSGSGETQYF. The CDR3 DNA sequence: TGTGCCAGCAGTTCACTGACTAGCGGGAGTGGGGAGACCCAGTACTTC. Using reference TRBV28 and TRBJ2-5 for the parts outside the CDR3, the full variable domain is DVKVTQSSRYLVKRTGEKVFLECVQDMDHENMFWYRQDPGLGLRLIYFSYDVKMKEKGDIPEGYSVSREKKERFSLILESASTNQTSMYLCASSSLTSGSGETQYFGPGTRLLVL.

The rearrangement joins TRBV30 to TRBJ1-5, with a possible D match to TRBD1 (5 bases). Germline-derived CDR1 and CDR2 are GTSNPN and SVGIG (reference sequence). This CDR3 spans 13 amino acids. V was cut by 5 bases and J by 6 bases, with 14 bases left in between. CDR3 DNA: TGTGCCTGGGACGGGGGTCGAGGTCAGCCCCAGCATTTT. Translated, it gives CAWDGGRGQPQHF.

This chain links TRBV6-5 with TRBJ1-1, with TRBD1 matching 9 bases. CDR3 length: 15 residues. Per the germline V gene, CDR1 is MNHEY and CDR2 is SVGAGI. J lost 4 bases, V lost 5 bases, and 8 bases had no gene match. The CDR3 reads CASSGTGLGSTEAFF. DNA of the CDR3: TGTGCCAGCAGTGGGACAGGGCTTGGGAGCACTGAAGCTTTCTTT.

The V call is TRBV27, the J call TRBJ2-7; 10 bases line up with TRBD2. This CDR3 contains 16 residues. Germline CDR1 is MNHEY and CDR2 is SMNVEV (reference sequence). Losses at the gene ends were 6 bases for V and 1 base for J; bases not matched to a gene: 9. CDR3 loop: CASRTSSGSLSYEQYF. The CDR3 bases are TGTGCCAGCAGGACCTCTAGCGGGAGCTTGTCCTACGAGCAGTACTTC.

The chain joins TRBV7-2 to TRBJ2-7; D possibly corresponds to TRBD2 (6 bases). The CDR3 extends over 15 amino acids. Trimming took 1 base from V and 1 from J, leaving 11 bases between them. Germline assignment: CDR1 SGHTA and CDR2 FQGNSA. The CDR3 here is CASSLVRDLSYEQYF. CDR3 coding DNA: TGTGCCAGCAGCTTAGTACGGGACTTGTCCTACGAGCAGTACTTC.

The chain recombines TRBV9 with TRBJ2-2, with no clear D. CDR3 length: 13 amino acids. Germline V gene sequence: CDR1 SGDLS, CDR2 YYNGEE. V was cut by 0 bases and J by 6 bases, with 6 bases left in between. The CDR3 reads CASSVAPSGELFF. The CDR3 nucleotides read TGTGCCAGCAGCGTAGCCCCCTCCGGGGAGCTGTTTTTT.

The chain employs TRBV16 and TRBJ1-2; TRBD1 matches at 8 bases. CDR1 and CDR2 (germline): KGHSY, FQNENV. The CDR3 totals 13 residues. The V gene end was trimmed by 2 bases and the J gene end by 4 bases; junction bases not matched to a gene: 0. The CDR3 DNA reads TGTGCCAGCAGCCAAGGACAGGGCTATGGCTACACCTTC. It translates to CASSQGQGYGYTF. Combining the CDR3 with reference TRBV16 and TRBJ1-2 gives the whole variable domain GEEVAQTPKHLVRGEGQKAKLYCAPIKGHSYVFWYQQVLKNEFKFLISFQNENVFDETGMPKERFSAKCLPNSPCSLEIQATKLEDSAVYFCASSQGQGYGYTFGSGTRLTVV.

The J gene is TRBJ2-1, the V gene TRBV5-6; D not certain. Germline lookup yields CDR1 SGHDT and CDR2 YYEEEE. The CDR3 contains 14 residues. The V end lost 4 bases, the J end lost 8 bases, and 16 bases lay between the germline ends. CDR3 sequence reads: CASSRVTGFDEQFF. CDR3 in DNA: TGTGCCAGCAGCCGGGTGACTGGATTTGATGAGCAGTTCTTC.

This clone was seen more than once but under ten times. The chain carries TRBV7-9 and TRBJ1-4, with D unclear. This CDR3 contains 14 residues. CDR1 is SEHNR, CDR2 FQNEAQ, per germline (reference sequence). Trimming left V 5 bases short and J 7 bases short, with 14 bases between. As DNA, the CDR3 is TGTGCCAGCAGCCCGTACGGGATTCTTGAAAAACTGTTTTTT. Translated, it gives CASSPYGILEKLFF.